This T cell receptor beta chain was sequenced for a study of OX40 agonist ivuxolimab in advanced cancers. This clone appeared a few times. Baseline, cycle 4 day 1, and cycle 7 day 1 were the blood sampling points. Using immunoSEQ multiplex PCR, the repertoire was profiled, and TCRdb retains in-frame clones only, with some absent. The sample holds approximately 17,000 clones, 90% seen once. Sample: CD4+ or CD8+ T cells sorted from blood, taken in a trial of the OX40 agonist ivuxolimab. The receptor comes from an adult with an advanced solid tumor such as melanoma, head and neck, liver or kidney cancer.

The CDR3 nucleotides read TGTGCCAGCAGCTTATCTCCGACGGCCTACGAGCAGTACTTC. This encodes CASSLSPTAYEQYF. V gene TRBV7-9 combines with J gene TRBJ2-7; D gene unclear. V shed 2 bases and J shed 2 bases, with 10 bases lying between them. CDR3 length: 14 amino acids. The germline CDR1 and CDR2 sequences are SEHNR and FQNEAQ (reference sequence).